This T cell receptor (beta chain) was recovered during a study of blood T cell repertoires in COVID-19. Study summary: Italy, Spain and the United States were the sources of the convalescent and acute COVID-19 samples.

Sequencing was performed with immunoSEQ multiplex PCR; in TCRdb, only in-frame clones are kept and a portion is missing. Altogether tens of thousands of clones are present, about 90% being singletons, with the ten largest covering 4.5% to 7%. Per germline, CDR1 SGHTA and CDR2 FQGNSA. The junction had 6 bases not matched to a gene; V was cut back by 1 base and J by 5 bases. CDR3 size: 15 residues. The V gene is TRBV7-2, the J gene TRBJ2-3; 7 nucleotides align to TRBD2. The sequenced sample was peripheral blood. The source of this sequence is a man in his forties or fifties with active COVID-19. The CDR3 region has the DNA TGTGCCAGCAGCTTAGTTACGGGAGGTCAAGATACGCAGTATTTT. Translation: CASSLVTGGQDTQYF.